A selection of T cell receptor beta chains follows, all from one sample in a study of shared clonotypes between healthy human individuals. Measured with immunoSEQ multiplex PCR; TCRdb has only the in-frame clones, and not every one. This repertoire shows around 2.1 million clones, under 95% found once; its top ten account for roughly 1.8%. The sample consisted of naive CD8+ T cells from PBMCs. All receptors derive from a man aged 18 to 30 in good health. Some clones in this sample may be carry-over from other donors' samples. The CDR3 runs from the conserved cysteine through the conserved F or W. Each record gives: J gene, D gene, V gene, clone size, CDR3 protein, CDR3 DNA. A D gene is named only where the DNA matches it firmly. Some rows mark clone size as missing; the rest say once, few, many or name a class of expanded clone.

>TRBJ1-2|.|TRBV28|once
CASSLAEGVSGYTF
TGTGCCAGCAGTTTGGCGGAGGGGGTATCTGGCTACACCTTC
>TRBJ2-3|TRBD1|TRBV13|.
CASSADGQGGTDTQYF
TGTGCCAGCAGCGCCGATGGGCAGGGGGGCACAGATACGCAGTATTTT
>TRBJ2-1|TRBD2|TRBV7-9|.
CASSPALAAYNEQFF
TGTGCCAGCAGCCCCGCCCTAGCGGCTTACAATGAGCAGTTCTTC
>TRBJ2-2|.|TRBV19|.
CASRRGVKGGELFF
TGTGCCAGTAGGAGAGGGGTAAAAGGCGGGGAGCTGTTTTTT
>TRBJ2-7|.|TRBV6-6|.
CASRKGLGSDPYEQYF
TGTGCCAGCAGGAAGGGACTGGGGTCGGACCCCTACGAGCAGTACTTC
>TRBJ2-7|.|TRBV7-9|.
CASREEPLEQYF
TGTGCCAGCAGAGAGGAGCCATTAGAGCAGTACTTC
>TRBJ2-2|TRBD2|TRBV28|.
CASSFIAGTNTGELFF
TGTGCCAGCAGTTTTATAGCGGGGACGAACACCGGGGAGCTGTTTTTT
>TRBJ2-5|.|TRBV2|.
CATLEGETQYF
TGTGCCACCTTAGAGGGGGAGACCCAGTACTTC
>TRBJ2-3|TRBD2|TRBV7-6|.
CASSLSAGGGPDTQYF
TGTGCCAGCAGCTTATCGGCGGGAGGTGGGCCAGATACGCAGTATTTT
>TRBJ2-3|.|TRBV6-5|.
CASSYSNADTQYF
TGTGCCAGCAGTTACTCGAATGCAGATACGCAGTATTTT
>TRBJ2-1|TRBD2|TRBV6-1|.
CASLPGLVFNEQFF
TGTGCCAGTCTTCCGGGACTAGTATTTAATGAGCAGTTCTTC
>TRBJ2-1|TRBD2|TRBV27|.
CASQPGLAFVEQFF
TGTGCCAGCCAGCCGGGACTAGCTTTTGTTGAGCAGTTCTTC
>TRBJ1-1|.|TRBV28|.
CASSLQVNTEAFF
TGTGCCAGCAGTTTACAAGTGAACACTGAAGCTTTCTTT
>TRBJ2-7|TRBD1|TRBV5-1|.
CASSHESPDRGIYEQYF
TGCGCCAGCAGCCATGAATCTCCCGACAGGGGCATCTACGAGCAGTACTTC
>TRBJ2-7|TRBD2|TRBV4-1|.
CASSHPGLAGGEQYF
TGCGCCAGCAGCCATCCGGGACTAGCGGGAGGGGAGCAGTACTTC
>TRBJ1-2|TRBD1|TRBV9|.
CASSTLTGTGNGYTF
TGTGCCAGCAGCACATTAACTGGGACAGGGAATGGCTACACCTTC
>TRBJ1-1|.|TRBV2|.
CASSDHHLNTEAFF
TGTGCCAGCAGTGACCACCACCTGAACACTGAAGCTTTCTTT
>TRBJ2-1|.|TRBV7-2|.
CASSSSVGGYNEQFF
TGTGCCAGCAGCTCCTCCGTAGGGGGATACAATGAGCAGTTCTTC
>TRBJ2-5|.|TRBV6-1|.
CACFWRNQETQYF
TGTGCCTGCTTTTGGCGGAACCAAGAGACCCAGTACTTC
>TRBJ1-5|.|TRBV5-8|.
CASSSQGGNQPQHF
TGTGCCAGCAGCTCCCAGGGAGGGAATCAGCCCCAGCATTTT
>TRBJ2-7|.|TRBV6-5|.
CASSYSPGSYEQYF
TGTGCCAGCAGTTACAGCCCTGGGTCCTACGAGCAGTACTTC
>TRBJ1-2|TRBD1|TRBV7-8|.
CASSQMDRGESGYTF
TGTGCCAGCAGCCAGATGGACAGGGGAGAGTCTGGCTACACCTTC
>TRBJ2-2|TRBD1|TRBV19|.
CASSSAGTAILINTGELFF
TGTGCCAGTAGTTCAGCCGGGACAGCGATACTCATTAACACCGGGGAGCTGTTTTTT
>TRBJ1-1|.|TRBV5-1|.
CASNYGDGLGQLNTEAFF
TGCGCCAGCAATTATGGAGACGGTCTGGGACAACTGAACACTGAAGCTTTCTTT
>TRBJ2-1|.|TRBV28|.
CASSFRSDLGPYNEQFF
TGTGCCAGCAGTTTTAGGAGTGACCTGGGGCCCTACAATGAGCAGTTCTTC
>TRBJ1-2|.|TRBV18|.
CASSPAGASYGYTF
TGTGCCAGCTCACCTGCGGGGGCGAGCTATGGCTACACCTTC
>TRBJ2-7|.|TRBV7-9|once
CASSLVFYEQYF
TGTGCCAGCAGCTTAGTCTTCTACGAGCAGTACTTC
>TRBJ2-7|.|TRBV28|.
CASSLMAGLEQYF
TGTGCCAGCAGTTTAATGGCCGGCCTCGAGCAGTACTTC
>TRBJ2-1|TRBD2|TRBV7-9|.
CASSPGTSGRSNEQFF
TGTGCCAGCAGCCCGGGGACTAGCGGGAGATCCAATGAGCAGTTCTTC
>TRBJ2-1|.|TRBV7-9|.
CASSPPGGHYNEQFF
TGTGCCAGCAGCCCCCCCGGGGGCCACTACAATGAGCAGTTCTTC
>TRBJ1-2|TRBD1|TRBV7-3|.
CASSFRQGGYTF
TGTGCCAGCAGCTTTAGACAGGGTGGCTACACCTTC
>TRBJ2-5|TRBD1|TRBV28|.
CASNPNRGQDETQYF
TGTGCCAGCAACCCAAACAGGGGGCAGGACGAGACCCAGTACTTC
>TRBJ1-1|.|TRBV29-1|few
CSVLTLQGTNTEAFF
TGCAGCGTTCTAACCCTGCAAGGTACGAACACTGAAGCTTTCTTT
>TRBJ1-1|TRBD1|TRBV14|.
CASSPEQGGAFF
TGTGCCAGCAGCCCGGAGCAGGGGGGAGCTTTCTTT
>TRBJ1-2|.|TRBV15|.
CATSRDIKAAGEGYGYTF
TGTGCCACCAGCAGAGATATTAAAGCGGCAGGGGAGGGGTATGGCTACACCTTC
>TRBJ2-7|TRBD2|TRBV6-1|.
CASSERASGSSEQYF
TGTGCCAGCAGTGAAAGGGCTAGCGGGAGTAGCGAGCAGTACTTC